A selection of T cell receptor beta chains follows, all from one sample in a study of blood T cells in healthy people across ages. TCRdb re-derived calls from the 5' RACE reads in MiXCR, one entry per CDR3 protein. The sample lists hundreds of thousands of distinct CDR3 sequences; 58% were seen once. The sample was blood. These receptors all stem from a man aged 25-40 years in good health. Each CDR3 is given with its conserved first and last residue. A D gene is named only where the DNA matches it firmly. A clone size is listed for some rows: how often the clone was seen (once, few, many), or a class if it is expanded.

TRBD2	NA	TRBJ2-1	TRBV20-1	TGCAGTGCTTCACTAGCGGAGGGGACTAATGAGCAGTTCTTC	CSASLAEGTNEQFF
NA	few	TRBJ2-5	TRBV7-2	TGTGCCAGCAGCTTACTGTTCACGGGCAGGGGACAAGAGACCCAGTACTTC	CASSLLFTGRGQETQYF
NA	NA	TRBJ2-1	TRBV20-1	TGCAGTGCTACAGCCACAGGGCGCGGGACAAGCTCCTACAATGAGCAGTTCTTC	CSATATGRGTSSYNEQFF
TRBD2	NA	TRBJ2-1	TRBV20-1	TGCAGTGCACTAGTCGAAAGGAGCGGGAGTGGTAGCTACAATGAGCAGTTCTTC	CSALVERSGSGSYNEQFF
NA	NA	TRBJ2-5	TRBV3-1	TGTGCCAGCAGCCAATATCAGCCACCCCAAGAGACCCAGTACTTC	CASSQYQPPQETQYF
TRBD1	NA	TRBJ1-2	TRBV29-1	TGCAGCGCGGGACAGGGGAGCTACACCTTC	CSAGQGSYTF
NA	NA	TRBJ1-6	TRBV6-1	TGTGCCAGCAGTGTGGCCGCACAGGGCTGGAGTTCACCCCTCCACTTT	CASSVAAQGWSSPLHF
NA	NA	TRBJ1-2	TRBV4-3	TGCGCCAGCAGCCAAGAAATGGTACAAGGGGTGCGCTATGGCTACACCTTC	CASSQEMVQGVRYGYTF
NA	NA	TRBJ2-7	TRBV29-1	TGCAGCGTTGAGTCCGGGTTTGGTGGCGACGAGCAGTACTTC	CSVESGFGGDEQYF
NA	few	TRBJ2-3	TRBV20-1	TGCAGTGCTAGGGGAGCCATTAGCACAGATACGCAGTATTTT	CSARGAISTDTQYF
NA	NA	TRBJ1-1	TRBV4-2	TGTGCCAGCAGCCAAGTCGGAACAGGGATCCCAACTGAAGCTTTCTTT	CASSQVGTGIPTEAFF
NA	NA	TRBJ2-3	TRBV4-2	TGTGCCAGCAGCCTCCCCTGGACGGGCCCCACAGATACGCAGTATTTT	CASSLPWTGPTDTQYF
NA	once	TRBJ1-2	TRBV29-1	TGCAGCGTTGAAGAAGGGAAGTTCACTCCCGAATATAACTATGGCTACACCTTC	CSVEEGKFTPEYNYGYTF
NA	NA	TRBJ1-5	TRBV29-1	TGCAGCGTTCGGAGGGATAGCAATCAGCCCCAGCATTTT	CSVRRDSNQPQHF
TRBD1	few	TRBJ2-5	TRBV20-1	TGCAGTGCTGAGGGACAGGGTTGGGAGACCCAGTACTTC	CSAEGQGWETQYF
NA	NA	TRBJ1-1	TRBV5-6	TGTGCCAGCAGCTATACCGGCGGAAAAGCTTTCTTT	CASSYTGGKAFF
NA	NA	TRBJ1-4	TRBV6-1	TGTGCCAGCAGTGAACATATAGGGGGAAGCGAAAAACTGTTTTTT	CASSEHIGGSEKLFF
NA	NA	TRBJ2-1	TRBV6-2/TRBV6-3	TGTGCCAGCAGTTACACCCGTGAGAGGTACAATGAGCAGTTCTTC	CASSYTRERYNEQFF
TRBD2	NA	TRBJ2-4	TRBV5-6	TGTGCCAGCAGCTTTGAGGGCGGGGGGCCAGGCAAAAACATTCAGTACTTC	CASSFEGGGPGKNIQYF
TRBD1	NA	TRBJ2-7	TRBV7-8	TGTGCCAGCAGCTTGTGGACAGGGTCTACCTACGAGCAGTACTTC	CASSLWTGSTYEQYF
NA	NA	TRBJ2-3	TRBV5-1	TGCGCCAGCAGAGAACAGCCAGAAGATACGCAGTATTTT	CASREQPEDTQYF
TRBD2	NA	TRBJ2-1	TRBV20-1	TGCAGTGCTGTCGAAGCTAGCGGGAAATACAATGAGCAGTTCTTC	CSAVEASGKYNEQFF
NA	NA	TRBJ2-7	TRBV4-1	TGCGCCAGCAGCCAAGCAGGTGGATGGGTGGTCTCCTCCTACGAGCAGTACTTC	CASSQAGGWVVSSYEQYF
TRBD1	few	TRBJ2-7	TRBV20-1	TGCAGTGCTAGAGGGGGACAGGGAAGGGATAATTTCTACGAGCAGTACTTC	CSARGGQGRDNFYEQYF
TRBD1	once	TRBJ2-5	TRBV12-3/TRBV12-4	TGTGCCAGCAGTTTCGGACAGGCGGAGACCCAGTACTTC	CASSFGQAETQYF
NA	NA	TRBJ1-1	TRBV7-3	TGTGCCAGCAGCTTAACGATTCACAGCCCGAACACTGAAGCTTTCTTT	CASSLTIHSPNTEAFF
TRBD1	few	TRBJ2-4	TRBV27	TGTGCCAGCAGTCCAACAGGGGGCCTAGCCAAAAACATTCAGTACTTC	CASSPTGGLAKNIQYF
TRBD1	once	TRBJ2-7	TRBV20-1	TGCAGTGCTAGCCCCGGGACAGGGTCCTACGAGCAGTACTTC	CSASPGTGSYEQYF
NA	NA	TRBJ2-5	TRBV20-1	TGCAGTTTTAGTGCGAGCGGAGCCTTCCAAGAGACCCAGTACTTC	CSFSASGAFQETQYF
TRBD1	NA	TRBJ1-6	TRBV6-1	TGTGCCAGCAGCAGAGCCCCGGGACAGGGTGGTTCACCCCTCCACTTT	CASSRAPGQGGSPLHF
NA	few	TRBJ1-1	TRBV6-2/TRBV6-3	TGTGCCAGCAGAGACCCCGCCGGGGCCGGCACTGAAGCTTTCTTT	CASRDPAGAGTEAFF
NA	few	TRBJ2-3	TRBV20-1	TGCAGTGCCCTCTGGGGCACAGATACGCAGTATTTT	CSALWGTDTQYF
NA	once	TRBJ2-5	TRBV4-2	TGTGCCAGCAGCTCGTCACCTAAAGAGACCCAGTACTTC	CASSSSPKETQYF
NA	NA	TRBJ2-3	TRBV20-1	TGCAGTGCCGTAACAACGACTGGGACAGATACGCAGTATTTT	CSAVTTTGTDTQYF
TRBD1	NA	TRBJ2-7	TRBV5-1	TGCGCCAGCAATGGGGACAGGGAAACCTACGAGCAGTACTTC	CASNGDRETYEQYF
NA	NA	TRBJ2-5	TRBV7-7	TGTGCTAGCAGCCAAAAGTCTGGGGGGCCGGGGGAGACCCAGTACTTC	CASSQKSGGPGETQYF
NA	NA	TRBJ1-5	TRBV20-1	TGCAGTGCTGGAGATCGAACCAGGGTCAATCAGCCCCAGCATTTT	CSAGDRTRVNQPQHF
NA	NA	TRBJ1-2	TRBV12-5	TGTGCTAGTGGTTTTTCAGGGGATCTCTCTGGCTACACCTTC	CASGFSGDLSGYTF
TRBD1	NA	TRBJ2-5	TRBV7-2	TGTGCCAGCAGCTCCATTGCCCATCAGGGGGCGGGAGAGACCCAGTACTTC	CASSSIAHQGAGETQYF
TRBD1	few	TRBJ1-2	TRBV6-5	TGTGCCAGCAGTCCGGCGGGACAGGGGTTCTATGGCTACACCTTC	CASSPAGQGFYGYTF
NA	NA	TRBJ2-7	TRBV20-1	TGCAGTGTGCAACCGGAGCCTACTAGGACCCTTTACGAGCAGTACTTC	CSVQPEPTRTLYEQYF